The entry below describes one T cell receptor beta chain. The target antigen is unknown. The data belong to a study of T cell responses to AZD1222 COVID-19 vaccine. TCRdb's copy holds only in-frame clones and misses some; the assay was immunoSEQ multiplex PCR. This table holds 120,000 or so clones, 80% to 95% found once. Points from the study as a whole: Clonal diversity was possibly underestimated; the donors were predominantly white British and more often female. Unmutated regions of variants are reportedly targeted by nearly half of spike-specific TCRs. There were vaccine-associated CD4 TCRs across spike, dominant at 160-218 and 743-854. Two AZD1222 doses significantly raised spike-specific TCR breadth and depth over controls.

The material sequenced was peripheral blood, taken on day 0 of MenACWY control vaccination. This TCR derives from an adult in good health.

The CDR3 nucleotides are TGTGCCATCGCCCCCCCTTCGGGACTAGGGAGAAATGAGCAGTTCTTC. Translating gives CAIAPPSGLGRNEQFF. This sequence joins TRBV10-3 and TRBJ2-1; 8 nucleotides match TRBD2. The CDR3 contains 16 residues. Per the germline V gene, CDR1 is ENHRY and CDR2 is SYGVKD. Trimming cost V 8 bases and J 7 bases; bases outside gene matches: 16.